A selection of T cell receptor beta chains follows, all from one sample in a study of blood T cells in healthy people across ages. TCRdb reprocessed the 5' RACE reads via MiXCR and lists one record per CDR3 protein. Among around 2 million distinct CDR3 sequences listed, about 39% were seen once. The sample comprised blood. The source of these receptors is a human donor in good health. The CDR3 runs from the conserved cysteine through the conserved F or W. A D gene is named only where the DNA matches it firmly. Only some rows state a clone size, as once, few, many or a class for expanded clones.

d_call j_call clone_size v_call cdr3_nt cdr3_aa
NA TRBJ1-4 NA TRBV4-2 TGTGCCAGCAGCCCCATGGGGCAGCGGAACCCTAATGAAAAACGGTTTTTT CASSPMGQRNPNEKRFF
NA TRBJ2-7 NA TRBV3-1 TGTGCCAGCAGCCAAGCTAGGGCAGCCGGGGAGCAGTACTTC CASSQARAAGEQYF
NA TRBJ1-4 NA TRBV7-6 TGTGCCAGCAGCCCAGAATGGGCAACTAATGAAAAACTGTTTTTT CASSPEWATNEKLFF
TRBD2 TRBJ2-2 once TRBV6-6 TGTGCCAGCAGTTACGCGGGGGGCGGTGGCACCGGGGAGCTGTTTTTT CASSYAGGGGTGELFF
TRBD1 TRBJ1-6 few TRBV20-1 TGCAGTGCTAGGGGACAGATTAATTCACCCCTCCACTTT CSARGQINSPLHF
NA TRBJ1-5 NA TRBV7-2 TGTGCCAGCAGCTTAGAACCGGGCCATCGGGGTGTTCAGCCCCAGCATTTT CASSLEPGHRGVQPQHF
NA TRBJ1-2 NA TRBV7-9 TGTGCCAGCAGCCCCCGACAGTATGACTATGGCTACACCTTC CASSPRQYDYGYTF
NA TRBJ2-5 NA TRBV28 TGTGCCAGCAGTCCCTTCGGGACCCACCAAGAGACCCAGTACTTC CASSPFGTHQETQYF
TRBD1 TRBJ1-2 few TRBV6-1 TGTGCCAGCAGTGAAAAAGGAACGGACAGGGGCCACGGCTACACCTTC CASSEKGTDRGHGYTF
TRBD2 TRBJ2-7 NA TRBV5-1 TGCGCCAGCAGCTCAGGACTAGCGGGGCGAATTTTCTACGAGCAGTACTTC CASSSGLAGRIFYEQYF
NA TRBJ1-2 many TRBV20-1 TGCAGTGCTAGAGACGATAACTATGGCTACACCTTC CSARDDNYGYTF
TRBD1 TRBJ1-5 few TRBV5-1 TGCGCCAGCAGCTTGACAGGGGGCAGCGAACAGCCCCAGCATTTT CASSLTGGSEQPQHF
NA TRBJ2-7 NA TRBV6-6 TGTGCCAGCAGTTATGCCGGGACCGAATCCTACGAGCAGTACTTC CASSYAGTESYEQYF
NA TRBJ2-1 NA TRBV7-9 TGTGCCAGCAGCTTGGGGGGCTCGACTCCGTGGTTCTTC CASSLGGSTPWFF
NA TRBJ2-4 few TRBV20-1 TGCAGTGCTAGAGATCGGAGGGGGTATAGAAACATTCAGTACTTC CSARDRRGYRNIQYF
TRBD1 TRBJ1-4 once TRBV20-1 TGCAGTGCTGAGGACAGGGAAGATGAAAAACTGTTTTTT CSAEDREDEKLFF
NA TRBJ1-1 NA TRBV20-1 TGCAGTGCCCCTCTCATGAACACTGAAGCTTTCTTT CSAPLMNTEAFF
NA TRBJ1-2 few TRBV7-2 TGTGCCAGCAGCCCCAGGGTTGAGGGCTACACCTTC CASSPRVEGYTF
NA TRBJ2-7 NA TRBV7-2 TGTGCCGGCAGCAAGCATGACATGAAGAGCGAGCAGTACTTC CAGSKHDMKSEQYF
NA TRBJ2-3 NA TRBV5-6 TGTGCCAGCAGCTTGGCTCAGACGGCGGGGGCGTTCGGTACGCAGTATTTT CASSLAQTAGAFGTQYF
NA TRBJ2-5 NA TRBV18 TGTGCCAGCTCCCGAGGGACACCTCAAGAGACCCAGTACTTC CASSRGTPQETQYF
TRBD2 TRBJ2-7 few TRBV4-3 TGCGCCAGCAGCCCTCGGATTTACGGGGGGGACTCCTACGAGCAGTACTTC CASSPRIYGGDSYEQYF
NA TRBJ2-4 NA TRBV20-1 TGCAGTGCTAGAGCATTTGGGGGTGTCAAAAACATTCAGTACTTC CSARAFGGVKNIQYF
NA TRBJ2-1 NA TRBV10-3 TGTGCCGCCACCCTCGGGGTGGAGGGTGAGCAGTTCTTC CAATLGVEGEQFF
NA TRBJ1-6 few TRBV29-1 TGCAGCGTTGCAGGGCCTGGGGGCTCACCCCTCCACTTT CSVAGPGGSPLHF
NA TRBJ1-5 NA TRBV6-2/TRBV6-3 TGTGCCAGCAGTTACTCGAAGCAGGGCCCACAAGGGCAGCCCCAGCATTTT CASSYSKQGPQGQPQHF
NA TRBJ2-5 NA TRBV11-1 TGTGCCAGCAGCCTCCGGACAAGCCGTGTGACCCAGTACTTC CASSLRTSRVTQYF
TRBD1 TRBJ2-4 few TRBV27 TGTGCCAGCAGTCCCGGGACAGGGGGTAACATTCAGTACTTC CASSPGTGGNIQYF
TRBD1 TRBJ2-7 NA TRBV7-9 TGTGCCAGCAGTTATAGTAGGGGGCGGAGCACCAGCTCCTACGAGCAGTACTTC CASSYSRGRSTSSYEQYF
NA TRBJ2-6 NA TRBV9 TGTGCCAGCAGCGTAGGGAACTTCGGCTCTGGGGCCAACGTCCTGACTTTC CASSVGNFGSGANVLTF
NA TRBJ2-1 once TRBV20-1 TGCAGTGCCCCAGATCGAGGGTGCAATGAGCAGTTCTTC CSAPDRGCNEQFF
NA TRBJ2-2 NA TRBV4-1 TGCGCCAGCAGCCAGAGGACCAACACCGGGGAGCTGTTTTTT CASSQRTNTGELFF
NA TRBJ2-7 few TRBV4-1 TGCGCCAGCAGCCCGGACAGCCAGGTTTACGAGCAGTACTTC CASSPDSQVYEQYF
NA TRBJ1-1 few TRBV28 TGTGCCAGCAGTCTCCTTGAGAAGAACACTGAAGCTTTCTTT CASSLLEKNTEAFF
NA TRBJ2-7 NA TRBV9 TGTGCCAGCAGCGAGGGACGGTCATCGACCTACGAGCAGTACTTC CASSEGRSSTYEQYF
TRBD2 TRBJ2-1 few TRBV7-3 TGTGCCAGCAGCATAGCGGGGGGGCCGTTCAATGAGCAGTTCTTC CASSIAGGPFNEQFF
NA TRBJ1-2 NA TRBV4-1 TGCGCCAGCAGCCAAGATTTTCAGGGTCGGGATGGCTACACCTTC CASSQDFQGRDGYTF
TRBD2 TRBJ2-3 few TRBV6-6 TGTGCCAGCAGTTGGACTAGCGGGGTAACAGATACGCAGTATTTT CASSWTSGVTDTQYF
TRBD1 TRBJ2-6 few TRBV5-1 TGCGCCAGCACCTCCGAGGGGGCCAATGTCCTGACTTTC CASTSEGANVLTF
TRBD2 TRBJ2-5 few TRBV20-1 TGCAGTGCTGAGCGGGTAGCGGGGGGGCGGAGGACCCAGTACTTC CSAERVAGGRRTQYF
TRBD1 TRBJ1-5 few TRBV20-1 TGCAGTGCTAGAGGATTAACAGGGGGCAAGGGGCCCCAGCATTTT CSARGLTGGKGPQHF
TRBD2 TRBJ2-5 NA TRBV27 TGTGCCAGCAGTTTTGGCGGGGGGGCCGGGGAGACCCAGTACTTC CASSFGGGAGETQYF
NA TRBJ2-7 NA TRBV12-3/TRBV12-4 TGTGCCAGCAGTTTTGGCAGAATGGGACCCGAGCAGTACTTC CASSFGRMGPEQYF
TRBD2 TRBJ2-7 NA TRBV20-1 TGCAGTGCTTTAGCGGGGGCCTACTACTACGAGCAGTACTTC CSALAGAYYYEQYF
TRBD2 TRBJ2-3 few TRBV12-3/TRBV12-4 TGTGCCAGCAGTTCCCAGCGGGGGGGCACAGATACGCAGTATTTT CASSSQRGGTDTQYF
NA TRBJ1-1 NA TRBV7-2 TGTGCCAGCAGCTACACTTACCGGGGTGAAGCTTTCTTT CASSYTYRGEAFF
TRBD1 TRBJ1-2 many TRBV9 TGTGCCAGCAGCCCGACAGGGGGCAACTATGGCTACACCTTC CASSPTGGNYGYTF
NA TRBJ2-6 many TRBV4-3 TGCGCCAGCAGCCAAGGGGGTGCGGCCAACGTCCTGACTTTC CASSQGGAANVLTF
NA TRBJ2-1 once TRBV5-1 TGCGCCAGCAGCTTTGGACTATCGTTTGGGAATGAGCAGTTCTTC CASSFGLSFGNEQFF
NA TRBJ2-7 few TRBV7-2 TGTGCCAGCAGCGCCCATCAGGGGAGCGAGCAGTACTTC CASSAHQGSEQYF
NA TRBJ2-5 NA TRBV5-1 TGCGCCAGCAGCTTGGAGAGGGGGGAGCAGTACTTC CASSLERGEQYF
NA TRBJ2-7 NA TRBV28 TGTGCCAGCAGTCCCAAGGACCGCCCGGTGACCTACGAGCAGTACTTC CASSPKDRPVTYEQYF
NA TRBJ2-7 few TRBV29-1 TGCAGCGTTGCTATATCCCACACCTACGAGCAGTACTTC CSVAISHTYEQYF